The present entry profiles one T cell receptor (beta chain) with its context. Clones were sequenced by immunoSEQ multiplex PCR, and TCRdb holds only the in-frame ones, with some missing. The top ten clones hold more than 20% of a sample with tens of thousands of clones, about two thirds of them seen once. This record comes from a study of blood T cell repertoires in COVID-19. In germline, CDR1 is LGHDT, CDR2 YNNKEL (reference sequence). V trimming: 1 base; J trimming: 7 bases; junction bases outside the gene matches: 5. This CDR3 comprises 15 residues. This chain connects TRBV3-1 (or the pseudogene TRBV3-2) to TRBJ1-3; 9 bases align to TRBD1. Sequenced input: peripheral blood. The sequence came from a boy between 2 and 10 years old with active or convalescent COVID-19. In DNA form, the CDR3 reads TGTGCCAGCAGCCAAGTTCAACAGGGGGCGAACACCATATATTTT. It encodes CASSQVQQGANTIYF.